This T cell receptor beta chain was documented in a study of identical twins. Study-wide results and caveats: Abundant beta clonotypes from cord blood bore fewer insertions; memory repertoires lacked this pattern. Within monozygotic twins, out-of-frame TCR alpha sharing was underestimated by the models.

Through template switching, a universal primer site was introduced, and the cDNA contained unique molecular identifiers. TCRdb reprocessed the 5' RACE reads via MiXCR and lists one record per CDR3 protein. The sample holds about 1.7 million distinct CDR3 sequences, around a third seen once. Deletions cut 7 bases from V and 3 bases from J, with 16 bases between. The germline gives CDR1 SNHLY, CDR2 FYNNEI. The CDR3 is made up of 15 amino acids. A word on this clonotype: The antigen remains unidentified.

The receptor was derived from a newborn girl in good health. The chain has TRBV2 and TRBJ2-1, with D tentatively TRBD2 (7 bases). Sequenced input: cord blood. CDR3 protein: CASTGEGGLYNEQFF. In nucleotides, the CDR3 is TGTGCCAGCACCGGCGAGGGGGGGCTCTACAATGAGCAGTTCTTC.